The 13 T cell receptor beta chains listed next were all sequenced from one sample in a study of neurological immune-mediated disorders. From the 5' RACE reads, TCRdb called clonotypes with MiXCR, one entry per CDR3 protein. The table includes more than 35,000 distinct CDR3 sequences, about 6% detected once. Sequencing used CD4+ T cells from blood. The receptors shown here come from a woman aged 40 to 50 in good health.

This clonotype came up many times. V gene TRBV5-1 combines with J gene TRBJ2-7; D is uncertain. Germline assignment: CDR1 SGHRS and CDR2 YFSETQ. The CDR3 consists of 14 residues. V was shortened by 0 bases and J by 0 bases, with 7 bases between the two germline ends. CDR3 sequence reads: CASSLGPSSYEQYF. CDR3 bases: TGCGCCAGCAGCTTGGGTCCGAGCTCCTACGAGCAGTACTTC.

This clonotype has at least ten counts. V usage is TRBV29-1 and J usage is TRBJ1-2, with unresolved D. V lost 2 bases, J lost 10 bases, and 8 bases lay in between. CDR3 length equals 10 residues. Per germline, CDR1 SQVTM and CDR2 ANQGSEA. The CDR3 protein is CSVELDAYTF. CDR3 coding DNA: TGCAGCGTTGAATTGGACGCCTACACCTTC.

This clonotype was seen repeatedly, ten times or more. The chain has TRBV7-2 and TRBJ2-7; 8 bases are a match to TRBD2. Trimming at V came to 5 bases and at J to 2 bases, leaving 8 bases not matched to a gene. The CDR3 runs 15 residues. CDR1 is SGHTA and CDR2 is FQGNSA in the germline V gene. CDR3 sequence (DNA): TGTGCCAGCAGCCCGGGGACTAGTTACACCTACGAGCAGTACTTC. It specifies CASSPGTSYTYEQYF.

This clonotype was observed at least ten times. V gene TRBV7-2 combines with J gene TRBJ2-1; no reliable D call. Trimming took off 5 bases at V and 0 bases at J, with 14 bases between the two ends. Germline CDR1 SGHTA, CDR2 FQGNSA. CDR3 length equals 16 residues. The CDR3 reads CASSPRVRASYNEQFF. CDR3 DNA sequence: TGTGCCAGCAGCCCTAGGGTTCGGGCCTCCTACAATGAGCAGTTCTTC.

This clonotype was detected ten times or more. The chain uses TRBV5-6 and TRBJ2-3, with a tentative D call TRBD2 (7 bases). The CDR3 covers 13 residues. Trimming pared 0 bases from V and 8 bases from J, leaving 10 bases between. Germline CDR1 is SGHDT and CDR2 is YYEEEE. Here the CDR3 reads CASSLAGGGTQYF. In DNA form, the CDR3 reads TGTGCCAGCAGCTTGGCGGGGGGCGGTACGCAGTATTTT.

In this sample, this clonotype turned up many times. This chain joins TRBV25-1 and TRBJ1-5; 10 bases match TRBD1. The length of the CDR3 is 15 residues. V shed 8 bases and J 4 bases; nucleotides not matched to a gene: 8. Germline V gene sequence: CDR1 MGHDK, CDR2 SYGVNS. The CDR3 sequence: CASLDRGDLNQPQHF. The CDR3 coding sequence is TGTGCCAGCTTGGACAGGGGGGATTTGAATCAGCCCCAGCATTTT.

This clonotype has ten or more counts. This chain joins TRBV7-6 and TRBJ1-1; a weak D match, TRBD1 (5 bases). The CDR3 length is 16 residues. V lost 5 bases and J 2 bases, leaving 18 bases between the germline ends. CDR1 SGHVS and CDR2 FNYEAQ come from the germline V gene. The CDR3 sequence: CASSPRRLDTNTEAFF. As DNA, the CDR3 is TGTGCCAGCAGCCCAAGACGACTGGACACAAACACTGAAGCTTTCTTT.

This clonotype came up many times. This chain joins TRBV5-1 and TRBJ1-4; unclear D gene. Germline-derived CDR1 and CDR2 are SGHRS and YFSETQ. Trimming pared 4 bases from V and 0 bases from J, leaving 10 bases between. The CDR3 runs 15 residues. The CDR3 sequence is CASSPGPSTNEKLFF. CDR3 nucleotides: TGCGCCAGCAGCCCTGGACCTTCAACTAATGAAAAACTGTTTTTT.

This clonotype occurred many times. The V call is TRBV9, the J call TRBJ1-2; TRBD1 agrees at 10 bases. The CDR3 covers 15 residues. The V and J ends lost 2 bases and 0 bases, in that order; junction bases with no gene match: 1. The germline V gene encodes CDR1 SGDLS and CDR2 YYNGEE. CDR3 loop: CASSVGQGANYGYTF. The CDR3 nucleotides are TGTGCCAGCAGCGTCGGACAGGGGGCTAACTATGGCTACACCTTC.

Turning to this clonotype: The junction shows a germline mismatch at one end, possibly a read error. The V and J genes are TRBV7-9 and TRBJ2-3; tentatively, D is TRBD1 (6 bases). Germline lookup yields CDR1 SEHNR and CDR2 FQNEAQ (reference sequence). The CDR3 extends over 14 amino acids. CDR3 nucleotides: TGCGCCAGCAGCTTGGATGGGGGCCCAGATACGCAGTATTTT. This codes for CASSLDGGPDTQYF.

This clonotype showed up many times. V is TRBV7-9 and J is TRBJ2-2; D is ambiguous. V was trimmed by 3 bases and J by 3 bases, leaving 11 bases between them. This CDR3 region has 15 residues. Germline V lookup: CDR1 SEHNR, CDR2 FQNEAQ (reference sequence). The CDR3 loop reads CASSFLADHTGELFF. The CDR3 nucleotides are TGTGCCAGCAGCTTTTTGGCAGACCACACCGGGGAGCTGTTTTTT.

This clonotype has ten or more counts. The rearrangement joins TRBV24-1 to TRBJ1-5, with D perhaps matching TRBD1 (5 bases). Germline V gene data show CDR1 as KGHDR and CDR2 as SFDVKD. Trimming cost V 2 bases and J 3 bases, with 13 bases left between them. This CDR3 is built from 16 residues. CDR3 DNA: TGTGCCACCAGTGATTCGGGTCGGGGGAACAATCAGCCCCAGCATTTT. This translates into CATSDSGRGNNQPQHF.

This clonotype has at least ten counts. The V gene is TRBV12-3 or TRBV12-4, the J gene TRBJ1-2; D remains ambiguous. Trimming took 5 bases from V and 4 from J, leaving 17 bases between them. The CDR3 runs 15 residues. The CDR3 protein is CASSPPFNSVYGYTF. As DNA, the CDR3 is TGTGCCAGCAGTCCTCCCTTTAATTCGGTCTATGGCTACACCTTC.